The source of this T cell receptor (beta chain) is a study of shared clonotypes between healthy human individuals. Assay: immunoSEQ multiplex PCR; the TCRdb copy retains only in-frame clones and omits some. The repertoire holds about 2.3 million clones, with 80% to 95% as singletons. The sequence derives from a man aged 18-30 years in good health. Some clones in this sample may be carry-over from other donors' samples. The source material was naive CD4+ T cells from PBMCs. The subset is: CD45RA+ positively selected.

The CDR3, as DNA: TGTGCCAGCAGCTCAAAAGAAAAACTGTTTTTT. This gives the protein CASSSKEKLFF. V and J are TRBV7-9 and TRBJ1-4; no clear D gene. Germline assignment: CDR1 SEHNR and CDR2 FQNEAQ (reference sequence). The CDR3 loop spans 11 amino acids. The V end lost 4 bases, the J end lost 8 bases, and 5 bases lay between the germline ends.